These T cell receptor beta chains were read from a single sample in a study of regulatory T cells in long-lasting Graves disease. TCRdb re-analysed the multiplex PCR reads in MiXCR, keeping a single row per CDR3 protein. The sample lists over 350,000 distinct CDR3 sequences; around 15% were seen once. These same data were also listed under a study on T cells in Graves' hyperthyroidism and ophthalmopathy.

The input for sequencing was peripheral blood mononuclear cells (PBMCs), taken at new diagnosis, from a patient treated with antithyroid drugs. The receptors shown here come from a woman aged 45-59 years with Graves disease. Each CDR3 is given with its conserved first and last residue. A D gene is named only where the DNA matches it firmly. Part of the rows lack a size; the others show once, few, many or a class for expanded clones.

J gene,D gene,clone size,V gene,CDR3 DNA,CDR3 protein
TRBJ2-5,-,many,TRBV2,TGTGCCAGCAGTCCCCGACAGGGAGGAGAGACCCAGTACTTC,CASSPRQGGETQYF
TRBJ1-6,TRBD1,few,TRBV10-3,TGTGCCATCCGGGACAGGGGAGCGGTTGGCTCCTATAATTCACCCCTCCACTTT,CAIRDRGAVGSYNSPLHF
TRBJ1-5,TRBD1,few,TRBV10-2,TGCGCCAGTCGACAGGGAGGGGGCCTCAATCAGCCCCAGCATTTT,CASRQGGGLNQPQHF
TRBJ2-5,-,many,TRBV28,TGTGCCAGCAGCCAGGGGGGGGGCTTACAAAAACAAGAGACCCAGTACTTC,CASSQGGGLQKQETQYF
TRBJ2-1,-,few,TRBV9,TGTGCCAGCAGCGCCTGGACCCGGAGCTCCTACAATGAGCAGTTCTTC,CASSAWTRSSYNEQFF
TRBJ2-7,-,many,TRBV28,TGTGCCAGCAGTTTATTTTCCCCCACAGTTATCTACGAGCAGTACTTC,CASSLFSPTVIYEQYF
TRBJ2-5,-,-,TRBV28,TGTGCCAGCAGTCCCCGACCTAGCGTCGAAGAGACCCAGTACTTC,CASSPRPSVEETQYF
TRBJ2-2,-,many,TRBV5-1,TGCGCCAGCAGCTTAGCCGGCACCTATTCGAACACCGGGGAGCTGTTTTTT,CASSLAGTYSNTGELFF
TRBJ2-5,TRBD1,few,TRBV6-1,TGTGCCAGCAGGAGGACAGGCCAATCCCAAGAGACCCAGTACTTC,CASRRTGQSQETQYF
TRBJ2-7,TRBD1,many,TRBV30,TGTGCCTGGAGGGCCAAGGGACAGGCTTTTTACGAGCAGTACTTC,CAWRAKGQAFYEQYF
TRBJ2-1,TRBD2,-,TRBV19,TGTGCCAGTAGTTCTAGGCCGGGACTAGCGGGATCCGTCGGCTACAATGAGCAGTTCTTC,CASSSRPGLAGSVGYNEQFF
TRBJ1-4,-,many,TRBV2,TGTGCCAGCATAGAGACAGTTTTGGCTAATGAAAAACTGTTTTTT,CASIETVLANEKLFF
TRBJ2-5,TRBD1,many,TRBV28,TGTGCCAGCAGCTTAGGCCAGGGGGTAGAGACCCAGTACTTC,CASSLGQGVETQYF
TRBJ1-5,-,-,TRBV2,TGTGCCAGCAGTGAACGGGACGGGAGCAATCAGCCCCAGCATTTT,CASSERDGSNQPQHF
TRBJ2-3,-,-,TRBV6-5,TGTGCCAGCAGTTACGGCCCCACTAGCACAGATACGCAGTATTTT,CASSYGPTSTDTQYF
TRBJ1-2,TRBD1,few,TRBV18,TGTGCCAGCTCACCCTCGACAGGGGAGGTCTATGGCTACACCTTC,CASSPSTGEVYGYTF
TRBJ2-5,-,few,TRBV7-9,TGTGCCAGCAGCTTAGGTATCGCCACGTGGCAGACCCAGTACTTC,CASSLGIATWQTQYF
TRBJ1-2,TRBD1,few,TRBV9,TGTGCCAGCAGCGTAGGGTCAGGGGGCAATCAGGGCTACACCTTC,CASSVGSGGNQGYTF
TRBJ2-3,-,-,TRBV19,TGTGCCAGTAGTATTATGGACAGCGTAAGAACAGATACGCAGTATTTT,CASSIMDSVRTDTQYF
TRBJ1-1,TRBD1,many,TRBV20-1,TGCAGTGCAGTTGACGTCGAGACAGGGTCCTCTGAAGCTTTCTTT,CSAVDVETGSSEAFF
TRBJ2-7,TRBD2,-,TRBV20-1,TGCAGTGCACCCAGCCCGGCTAGCGGGACCTACGAGCAGCACTTC,CSAPSPASGTYEQHF
TRBJ1-2,-,many,TRBV28,TGTGCCAGCAGTTTCGAGGGAGGAGATGGCTACACCTTC,CASSFEGGDGYTF
TRBJ2-2,TRBD2,-,TRBV20-1,TGCAGTGCTAGAGAGGGCGGGAGAGGCACCGGGGAGCTGTTTTTT,CSAREGGRGTGELFF
TRBJ2-3,-,many,TRBV6-6,TGTGCCAGCAGTTACTCGGTTCTAGCGTACACAGATACGCAGTATTTT,CASSYSVLAYTDTQYF
TRBJ2-3,-,many,TRBV12-3/TRBV12-4,TGTGCCAGCAGTTTAGCGCGGCCTAGCACAGATACGCAGTATTTT,CASSLARPSTDTQYF
TRBJ2-7,-,many,TRBV7-3,TGTGCCAGCAGCCCCGGAGGGGCGGGAAGTGAGCAGTACTTC,CASSPGGAGSEQYF
TRBJ1-2,-,few,TRBV3-1,TGTGCCAGCGGCCCCGGGCAGATAATCTATGGCTACACCTTC,CASGPGQIIYGYTF
TRBJ2-7,-,many,TRBV28,TGTGCCAGCAGGGGATTAAGCTCCTACGAGCAGTACTTC,CASRGLSSYEQYF
TRBJ1-5,-,once,TRBV5-1,TGCGCCAGCAGCTCAGGGTTTAGGGATCAGCCCCAGCATTTT,CASSSGFRDQPQHF
TRBJ2-7,TRBD2,few,TRBV20-1,TGCAGTACTAGAGATTTAGCGGGAGGCCACGAGCAGTACTTC,CSTRDLAGGHEQYF
TRBJ2-5,-,many,TRBV2,TGTGCCAGCAGTGAACGTCTAGCGTACCAAGAGACCCAGTACTTC,CASSERLAYQETQYF
TRBJ2-5,TRBD2,many,TRBV2,TGTGCCAGCAGTAAGCTACTAGCGGGAGCAGAGACCCAGTACTTC,CASSKLLAGAETQYF
TRBJ1-1,-,many,TRBV12-3/TRBV12-4,TGTGCCAGCAGTCCTCCCGGGGGCGTGAACACTGAAGCTTTCTTT,CASSPPGGVNTEAFF
TRBJ2-7,-,-,TRBV29-1,TGCAGCGTTGGGGTGACACAGACCTACGAGCAGTACTTC,CSVGVTQTYEQYF
TRBJ1-5,-,-,TRBV24-1,TGTGCCACCAGTCGCCCGACTTGGTGCAATCAGCCCCAGCATTTT,CATSRPTWCNQPQHF
TRBJ2-1,-,-,TRBV6-1,TGTGCCGGGGCAATTGGGGCCTACAATGAGCAGTTCTTC,CAGAIGAYNEQFF
TRBJ2-1,-,few,TRBV6-1,TGTGCCAGCAGCCGGGAGTCCTACAATGAGCAGTTCTTC,CASSRESYNEQFF
TRBJ2-7,TRBD2,many,TRBV28,TGTGCCAGCAGTTTCAGCGGGAGGGCCCAAGCCTACGAGCAGTACTTC,CASSFSGRAQAYEQYF
TRBJ2-7,TRBD1,many,TRBV27,TGTGCCAGCAGACCAACAGGGGGCTACGAGCAGTACTTC,CASRPTGGYEQYF
TRBJ1-3,-,few,TRBV5-1,TGCGCCAGCAGCTTGGAGGTCAGCTCTGGAAACACCATATATTTT,CASSLEVSSGNTIYF
TRBJ2-1,TRBD1,many,TRBV5-1,TGCGCCATCACCCGGGACAGGCTGCCATATGAGCAGTTCTTC,CAITRDRLPYEQFF
TRBJ2-7,TRBD2,few,TRBV20-1,TGCAGTGCTAGACCCCAAGGACTAGCGGAGTACGAGCAGTACTTC,CSARPQGLAEYEQYF